This T cell receptor beta chain appears in the sequencing data of a study of shared clonotypes between healthy human individuals. Study conclusions and caveats: Sharing of clonotypes among donors was expected to vary with sequencing depth.

Over several immunoSEQ plates, each subset's genomic DNA was distributed in even portions. Each PCR replicate from the sorted subsets contained around 0.2 ug DNA, which is 25,000 to 30,000 T cell genomes. Clones were read by immunoSEQ multiplex PCR, and TCRdb kept only the in-frame ones, dropping some. Found here are roughly 700,000 clones, around 72% of them singletons; the top ten hold 1.5% to 2%. In the case of this clone: The antigen is undetermined.

The germline V gene has CDR1 MNHEY and CDR2 SMNVEV (reference sequence). V was pared by 6 bases and J by 1 base, with 13 bases between. CDR3 length: 15 residues. The source material was memory CD4+ T cells sorted from blood. Sample subset: CD45RA-negative fraction. This clonotype originated in a woman in her 30s in good health. The chain joins TRBV27 to TRBJ2-1; tentative D call: TRBD1 (5 bases). The CDR3 here is CASSQGAPSYNEQFF. CDR3 coding DNA: TGTGCCAGCAGCCAAGGGGCCCCGTCCTACAATGAGCAGTTCTTC.